Listed below are T cell receptor beta chains from one sample, sequenced in a study of T-cell reconstitution after alpha-beta-depleted transplantation in children. TCRdb called the PCR reads again in MiXCR, with one record for every CDR3 protein. This table has about 300,000 distinct CDR3 sequences, over 9.5% appearing once. The sample consisted of PBMCs, taken before TCRalphabeta/CD19-depleted stem cell transplant. Receptors originate from a boy less than two years old with acute myeloid leukemia, due to receive a stem cell transplant. Both conserved end residues are part of each CDR3. A D gene is named only where the DNA matches it firmly. A row's size may be missing; if present it is once, few, many or a size class.

>TRBJ2-5|many|.|TRBV3-1
TGTGCCAGCAGCCAAGATCGGAAGACCCAGTACTTC
CASSQDRKTQYF
>TRBJ2-5|many|.|TRBV12-5
TGTGCTAGTGGTTTGTTCGGGGGGCCGGGAGAGACCCAGTACTTC
CASGLFGGPGETQYF
>TRBJ2-1|few|.|TRBV27
TGTGCCAGCAGTCCCGCACGAGCGGGACACTACAATGAGCAGTTCTTC
CASSPARAGHYNEQFF
>TRBJ1-1|medium-sized|TRBD1|TRBV12-3/TRBV12-4
TGTGCCAGCAGTTCCGACAGGGGCCCTGAAGCTTTCTTT
CASSSDRGPEAFF
>TRBJ2-1|many|TRBD2|TRBV5-1
TGCGCCAGCAGCTTGTATGCTAGCGGGAGCGGCTACAATGAGCAGTTCTTC
CASSLYASGSGYNEQFF
>TRBJ2-1|many|TRBD1|TRBV29-1
TGCAGCGTCGGACAGGGGGTGGACAATGAGCAGTTCTTC
CSVGQGVDNEQFF
>TRBJ2-1|many|TRBD2|TRBV6-5
TGTGCCAGTTTAGCGGGGGGCTCCTACAATGAGCAGTTCTTC
CASLAGGSYNEQFF
>TRBJ2-2|many|.|TRBV3-1
TGTGCCAGCAGCCCCTTCTTGCACACCGGGGAGCTGTTTTTT
CASSPFLHTGELFF
>TRBJ2-5|many|.|TRBV19
TGTGCCAGTAGTAGGGTAGTACAAGAGACCCAGTACTTC
CASSRVVQETQYF
>TRBJ2-6|many|.|TRBV29-1
TGCAGCGTTGAAGACAGAAGGGCCCACCGCTCTGGGGCCAACGTCCTGACTTTC
CSVEDRRAHRSGANVLTF
>TRBJ2-7|many|.|TRBV7-2
TGTGCCAGCAGCCCTCCCTTAGCGTTTGGGGTTTACGAGCAGTACTTC
CASSPPLAFGVYEQYF
>TRBJ2-3|many|TRBD1|TRBV11-2
TGTGCCAGCAGCCCAGTGACAGGGAAGGGCACAGATACGCAGTATTTT
CASSPVTGKGTDTQYF
>TRBJ2-1|many|TRBD1|TRBV6-5
TGTGCCAGCAGTTACGGCGGATTAACCGGGACAGGGGCCAATGAGCAGTTCTTC
CASSYGGLTGTGANEQFF
>TRBJ2-7|few|TRBD2|TRBV6-5
TGTGCCAGCAAGGTACTAGCGGACTCCTACGAGCAGTACTTC
CASKVLADSYEQYF
>TRBJ2-7|many|TRBD1|TRBV20-1
TGCAGTGCTCCTAGACAGGGGGGTCGCTACGAGCAGTACTTC
CSAPRQGGRYEQYF
>TRBJ2-3|many|.|TRBV11-1
TGTGCCAGCAGCTTACTCCGCCAGAGAGACAGCCCCACAGATACGCAGTATTTT
CASSLLRQRDSPTDTQYF
>TRBJ2-7|.|.|TRBV5-1
TGCGCCAGCAGCTTGTACAGTGTCTACCCCTACGAGCAGTACTTC
CASSLYSVYPYEQYF
>TRBJ2-3|many|TRBD1|TRBV11-2
TGTGCCAGCAGCAAAACCGGGACAGGGCCAGATACGCAGTATTTT
CASSKTGTGPDTQYF
>TRBJ2-2|many|.|TRBV28
TGTGCCAGCAGTTTCCCACAGGGGAACACCGGGGAGCTGTTTTTT
CASSFPQGNTGELFF